The 7 T cell receptor beta chains reported below all come from one sample, sequenced in a study of OX40 agonist ivuxolimab in advanced cancers. Clones were read by immunoSEQ multiplex PCR, and TCRdb kept only the in-frame ones, dropping some. Here the sample spans about 58,000 clones, roughly 80% being singletons. Sequenced material: CD4+ or CD8+ T cells sorted from blood, taken in a trial of the OX40 agonist ivuxolimab. These receptors originate from an adult with an advanced solid tumor such as melanoma, head and neck, liver or kidney cancer.

This clone was seen more than once but under ten times. The chain links TRBV7-2 to TRBJ2-1, with 7 nucleotides matching TRBD2. This CDR3 region has 17 residues. Germline V gene data show CDR1 as SGHTA and CDR2 as FQGNSA. V gave up 5 bases and J gave up 9 bases; unmatched junction bases: 19. DNA for the CDR3: TGTGCCAGCAGCCCCCCGCCCCGGACTAGTGACTTGATTGAGCAGTTCTTC. It translates to CASSPPPRTSDLIEQFF.

J is TRBJ2-5 and V is TRBV30, with 7 bases aligning to TRBD1. Gene TRBJ2-7 matches the end of the DNA better, so the J call may be wrong. The germline CDR1 and CDR2 sequences are GTSNPN and SVGIG (reference sequence). CDR3 length: 13 residues. CDR3 bases: TGTGCCTGGAGTGTAGGACAGGTCTACGAGCAGTACTTC. Its protein is CAWSVGQVYEQYF.

The genes are TRBV6-4 and TRBJ2-3; TRBD1 is a possible D gene (6 bases). V lost 5 bases and J 4 bases, leaving 13 bases between the germline ends. The germline gives CDR1 MRHNA, CDR2 SNTAGT. The CDR3 is 14 residues long. For the CDR3, the DNA is TGTGCCAGCAGTAAAGCAGGGGTGGCAGATACGCAGTATTTT. This encodes CASSKAGVADTQYF.

The CDR3 is CASRRATSGINEQFF. CDR3 sequence (DNA): TGTGCCAGCAGAAGGGCGACTAGCGGGATCAATGAGCAGTTCTTC. V usage is TRBV4-2 and J usage is TRBJ2-1; 11 bases agree with TRBD2. Unmatched junction bases numbered 7, after V lost 6 bases and J lost 6 bases. Germline V gene lookup returns CDR1 LGHNA and CDR2 YNFKEQ. This CDR3 contains 15 residues.

The chain couples TRBV18 to TRBJ2-1; TRBD2 matches 12 bases. The V and J ends lost 2 bases and 7 bases, in that order; junction bases with no gene match: 6. The CDR3 is 16 residues long. Germline loops: CDR1 KGHSH, CDR2 LQKENI. CDR3 DNA sequence: TGTGCCAGCTCACCAAGGACTAGCGGGAAGCGTAATGAGCAGTTCTTC. It codes for CASSPRTSGKRNEQFF.

Concerning this clone itself: Other DNA sequences in the same sample also yield this CDR3. V usage is TRBV7-3 and J usage is TRBJ1-1, with D uncertain. The ends were cut back, 1 base at V and 3 bases at J, with 6 bases in the middle. This CDR3 has 13 amino acids. The V gene's germline CDR1 is SGHTA and CDR2 FQGTGA. The CDR3 sequence is CASSLNRDTEAFF. The CDR3 DNA sequence: TGTGCCAGCAGCTTAAATCGGGACACTGAAGCTTTCTTT.

This sequence joins TRBV2 and TRBJ2-5; possibly TRBD2 for D (6 bases). Judging by the DNA end, TRBJ2-7 fits better; the J call may be wrong. This CDR3 has 15 residues. Germline V gives CDR1 SNHLY, CDR2 FYNNEI. The CDR3 DNA reads as TGTGCCAGCAGTTTTACCGGGACTCTCTCCTACGAGCAGTACTTC. Residues: CASSFTGTLSYEQYF.